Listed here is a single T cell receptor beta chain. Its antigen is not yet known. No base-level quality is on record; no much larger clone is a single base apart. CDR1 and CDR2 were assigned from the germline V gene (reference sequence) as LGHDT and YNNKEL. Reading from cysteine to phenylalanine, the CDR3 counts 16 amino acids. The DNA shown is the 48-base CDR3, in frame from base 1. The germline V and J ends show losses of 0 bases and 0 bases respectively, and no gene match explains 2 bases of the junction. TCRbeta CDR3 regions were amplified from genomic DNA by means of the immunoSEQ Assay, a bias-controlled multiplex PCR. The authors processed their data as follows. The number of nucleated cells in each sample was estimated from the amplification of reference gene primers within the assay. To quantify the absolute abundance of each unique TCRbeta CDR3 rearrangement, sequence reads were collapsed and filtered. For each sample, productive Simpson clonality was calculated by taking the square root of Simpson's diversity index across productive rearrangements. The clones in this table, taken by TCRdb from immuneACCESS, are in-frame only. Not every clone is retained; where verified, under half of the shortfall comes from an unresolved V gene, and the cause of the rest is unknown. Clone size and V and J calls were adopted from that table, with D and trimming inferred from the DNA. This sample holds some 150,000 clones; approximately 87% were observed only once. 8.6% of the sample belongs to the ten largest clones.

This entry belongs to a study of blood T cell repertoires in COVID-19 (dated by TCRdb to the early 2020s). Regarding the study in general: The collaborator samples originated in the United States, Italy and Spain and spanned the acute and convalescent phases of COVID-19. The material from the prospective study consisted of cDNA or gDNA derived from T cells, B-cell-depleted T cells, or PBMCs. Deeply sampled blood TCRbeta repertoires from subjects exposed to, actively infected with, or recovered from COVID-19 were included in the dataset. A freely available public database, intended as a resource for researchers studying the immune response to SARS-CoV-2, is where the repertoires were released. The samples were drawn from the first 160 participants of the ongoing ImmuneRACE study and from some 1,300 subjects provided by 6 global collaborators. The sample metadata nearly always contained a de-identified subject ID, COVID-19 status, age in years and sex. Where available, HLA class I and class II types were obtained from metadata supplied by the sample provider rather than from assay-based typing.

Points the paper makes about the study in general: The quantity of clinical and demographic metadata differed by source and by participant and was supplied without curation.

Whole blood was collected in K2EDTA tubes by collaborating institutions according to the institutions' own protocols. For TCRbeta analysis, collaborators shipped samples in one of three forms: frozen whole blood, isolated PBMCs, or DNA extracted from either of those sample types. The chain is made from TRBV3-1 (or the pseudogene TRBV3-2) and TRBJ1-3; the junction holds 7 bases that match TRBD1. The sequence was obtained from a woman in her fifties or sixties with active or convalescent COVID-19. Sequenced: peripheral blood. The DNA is TGTGCCAGCAGCCAAGACAGGGGGAGCTCTGGAAACACCATATATTTT. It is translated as CASSQDRGSSGNTIYF.